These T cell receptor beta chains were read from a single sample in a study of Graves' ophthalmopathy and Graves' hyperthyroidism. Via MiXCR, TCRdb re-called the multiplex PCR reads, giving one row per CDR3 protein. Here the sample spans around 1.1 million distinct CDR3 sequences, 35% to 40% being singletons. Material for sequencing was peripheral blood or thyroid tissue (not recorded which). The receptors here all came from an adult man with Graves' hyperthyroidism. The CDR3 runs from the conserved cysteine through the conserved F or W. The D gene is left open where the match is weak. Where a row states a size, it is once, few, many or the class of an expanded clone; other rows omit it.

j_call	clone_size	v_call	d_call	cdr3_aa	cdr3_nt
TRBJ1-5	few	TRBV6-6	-	CASSFETGPYSNQPQHF	TGTGCCAGCAGTTTCGAGACAGGCCCCTATAGCAATCAGCCCCAGCATTTT
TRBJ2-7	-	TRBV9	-	CASSVGALEVYEQYF	TGTGCCAGCAGCGTAGGGGCGCTTGAGGTTTACGAGCAGTACTTC
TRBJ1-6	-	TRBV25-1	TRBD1	CASSGVRDSSGSPLHF	TGTGCCAGCAGCGGAGTCCGGGACAGTTCAGGTTCACCCCTCCACTTT
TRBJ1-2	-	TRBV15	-	CATSSSVFGYGYTF	TGTGCCACCAGCAGCTCGGTATTTGGCTATGGCTACACCTTC
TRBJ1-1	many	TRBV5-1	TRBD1	CASSLAGQANTEAFF	TGCGCCAGCAGCTTGGCCGGACAGGCGAACACTGAAGCTTTCTTT
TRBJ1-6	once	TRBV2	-	CASSEALTDYNSPLHF	TGTGCCAGCAGTGAAGCGCTTACGGACTATAATTCACCCCTCCACTTT
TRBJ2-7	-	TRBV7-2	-	CASSLAGARREQYF	TGTGCCAGCAGCTTAGCGGGGGCTAGGAGGGAGCAGTACTTC
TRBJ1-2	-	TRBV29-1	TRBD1	CSVGMTGGSSNYGYTF	TGCAGCGTTGGGATGACAGGGGGCTCCTCTAACTATGGCTACACCTTC
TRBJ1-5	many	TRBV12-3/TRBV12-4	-	CASSWGGARNQPQHF	TGTGCCAGCAGTTGGGGAGGGGCGCGGAATCAGCCCCAGCATTTT
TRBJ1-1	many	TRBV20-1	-	CSGGEGLRSFF	TGCAGTGGAGGAGAGGGCCTTCGGTCTTTCTTT
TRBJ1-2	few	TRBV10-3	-	CASSYSHESFNYGYTF	TGTGCCAGCAGTTACTCACACGAGAGCTTCAACTATGGCTACACCTTC
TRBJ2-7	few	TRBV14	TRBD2	CASSPPGLAGEYEQYF	TGTGCCAGCAGCCCCCCGGGACTAGCGGGGGAATACGAGCAGTACTTC
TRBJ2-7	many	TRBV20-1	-	CSVDHGVYEQYF	TGCAGTGTGGACCACGGAGTCTACGAGCAGTACTTC
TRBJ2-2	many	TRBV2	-	CASSADREGTGGELFF	TGTGCCAGCAGTGCGGACAGGGAGGGAACTGGCGGGGAGCTGTTTTTT
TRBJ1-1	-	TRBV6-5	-	CASSEGAGVGTYEAFF	TGTGCCAGCAGTGAGGGCGCGGGCGTGGGCACGTATGAAGCTTTCTTT
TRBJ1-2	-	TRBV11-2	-	CASRPWGLGGYTF	TGTGCCAGCCGGCCATGGGGCCTTGGAGGCTACACCTTC
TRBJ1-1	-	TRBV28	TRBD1	CASSLGRGGHEAFF	TGTGCCAGCAGTTTAGGCAGGGGGGGACATGAAGCTTTCTTT
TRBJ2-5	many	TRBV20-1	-	CSARAPTSVETQYF	TGCAGTGCTAGAGCACCAACTAGTGTAGAGACCCAGTACTTC
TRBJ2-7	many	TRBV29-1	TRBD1	CSVCIWDRTYEQYF	TGCAGCGTTTGTATTTGGGACAGGACCTACGAGCAGTACTTC
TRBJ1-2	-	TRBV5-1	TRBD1	CASSTPLGQGAGGYTF	TGCGCCAGCAGCACCCCCCTGGGGCAGGGGGCGGGTGGCTACACCTTC
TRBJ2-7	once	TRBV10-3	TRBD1	CAIRNRDRGVYEQYF	TGTGCCATCAGGAACCGGGACAGGGGGGTTTACGAGCAGTACTTC
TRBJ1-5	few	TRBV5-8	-	CASSWGGAQPQHF	TGTGCCAGCAGCTGGGGGGGGGCTCAGCCCCAGCATTTT
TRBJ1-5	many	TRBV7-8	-	CASSLEGGWGQPQHF	TGTGCCAGCAGCTTAGAAGGTGGGTGGGGTCAGCCCCAGCATTTT
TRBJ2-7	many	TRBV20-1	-	CSARDAGQKPYEQYF	TGCAGTGCTAGAGACGCGGGACAGAAACCTTACGAGCAGTACTTC
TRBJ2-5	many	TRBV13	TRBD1	CASSSTGTGDQETQYF	TGTGCCAGCAGCTCAACCGGGACAGGGGACCAAGAGACCCAGTACTTC
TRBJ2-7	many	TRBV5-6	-	CASIQRGRGSYEQYF	TGTGCCAGCATTCAACGGGGCCGGGGATCCTACGAGCAGTACTTC
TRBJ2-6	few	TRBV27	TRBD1	CASTQGSGANVLTF	TGTGCCAGTACACAGGGGTCTGGGGCCAACGTCCTGACTTTC
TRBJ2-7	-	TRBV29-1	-	CSVRRQGYGQCF	TGCAGCGTAAGGCGGCAGGGGTACGGGCAGTGCTTC
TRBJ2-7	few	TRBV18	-	CASSARPGGDEQYF	TGTGCCAGCTCTGCCCGGCCAGGTGGGGACGAGCAGTACTTC
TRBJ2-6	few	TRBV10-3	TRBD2	CAISEGGGFTEAF	TGTGCCATCAGTGAAGGCGGGGGGTTCACTGAAGCTTTC
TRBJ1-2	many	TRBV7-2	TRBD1	CASSLGYRDRVGGYTF	TGTGCCAGCAGCTTAGGATACCGGGACAGGGTCGGAGGCTACACCTTC
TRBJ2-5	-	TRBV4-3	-	CASSQGPFETQYF	TGCGCCAGCAGCCAAGGCCCCTTTGAAACCCAGTACTTC
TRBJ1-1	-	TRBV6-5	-	CASSHSGPEAFF	TGTGCCAGCAGTCACTCTGGACCCGAAGCTTTCTTT
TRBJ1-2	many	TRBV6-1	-	CASSEAQANYGYTF	TGTGCCAGCAGTGAAGCGCAAGCTAACTATGGCTACACCTTC
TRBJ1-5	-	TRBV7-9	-	CVSSSYNQPQHF	TGTGTCAGCAGCTCATATAACCAGCCCCAGCATTTT
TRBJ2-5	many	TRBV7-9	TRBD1	CASSSGQALQETQYF	TGTGCCAGCAGTTCCGGACAGGCCCTGCAAGAGACCCAGTACTTC
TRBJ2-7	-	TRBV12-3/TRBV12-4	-	CASSLQGISYEQYF	TGTGCCAGCAGCCTACAGGGAATCTCCTACGAGCAGTACTTC
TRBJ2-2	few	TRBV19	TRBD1	CASSMPRGRGDTGELFF	TGTGCCAGTAGTATGCCGAGGGGGCGCGGAGACACCGGGGAGCTGTTTTTT
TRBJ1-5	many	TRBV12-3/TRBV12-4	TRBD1	CASSLGGQGARQPQHF	TGTGCCAGCAGTTTAGGTGGACAGGGGGCGCGTCAGCCCCAGCATTTT
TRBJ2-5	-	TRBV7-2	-	CASSPQQGGDQYF	TGTGCCAGCAGCCCGCAACAGGGAGGGGATCAGTACTTC
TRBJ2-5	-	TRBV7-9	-	CASSPGREVETQYF	TGTGCCAGCAGCCCCGGCAGAGAAGTGGAGACCCAGTACTTC
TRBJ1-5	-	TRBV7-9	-	CASSPRGSSKQPQHF	TGTGCCAGCAGCCCCCGGGGTAGTAGTAAACAGCCCCAGCATTTT
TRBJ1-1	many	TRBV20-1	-	CSASRTTTEAFF	TGCAGTGCTAGTCGGACAACGACTGAAGCTTTCTTT
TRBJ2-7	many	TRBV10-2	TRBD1	CASSEWDRGQRGQYF	TGCGCCAGCAGTGAATGGGACAGGGGGCAAAGGGGGCAGTACTTC
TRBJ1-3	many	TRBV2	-	CASQRKSGDRGNTIYF	TGTGCCAGCCAACGCAAGTCGGGGGACCGGGGAAACACCATATATTTT
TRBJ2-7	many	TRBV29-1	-	CSVVWGRQSSYEQYF	TGCAGCGTTGTGTGGGGTCGGCAAAGCTCCTACGAGCAGTACTTC
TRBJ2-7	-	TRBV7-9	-	CASSRIWLRVSYEQYF	TGTGCCAGCAGCCGGATCTGGCTCAGGGTCTCCTACGAGCAGTACTTC